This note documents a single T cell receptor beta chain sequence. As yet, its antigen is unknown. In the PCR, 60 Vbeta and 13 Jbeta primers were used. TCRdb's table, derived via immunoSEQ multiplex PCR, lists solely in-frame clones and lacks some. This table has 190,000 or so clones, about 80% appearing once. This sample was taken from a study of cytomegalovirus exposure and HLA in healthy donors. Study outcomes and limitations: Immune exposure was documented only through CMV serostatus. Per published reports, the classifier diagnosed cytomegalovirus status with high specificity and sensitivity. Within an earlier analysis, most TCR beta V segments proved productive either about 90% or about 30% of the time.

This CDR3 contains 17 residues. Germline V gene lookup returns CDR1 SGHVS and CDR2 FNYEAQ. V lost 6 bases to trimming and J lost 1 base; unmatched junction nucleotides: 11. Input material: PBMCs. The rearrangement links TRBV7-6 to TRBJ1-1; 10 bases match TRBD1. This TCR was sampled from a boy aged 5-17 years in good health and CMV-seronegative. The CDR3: CASRKTGGETPNTEAFF. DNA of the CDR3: TGTGCCAGCAGAAAGACAGGGGGCGAAACCCCGAACACTGAAGCTTTCTTT.